This T cell receptor (beta chain) was documented in a study of T-cell reconstitution after alpha-beta-depleted transplantation in children. Preparation of the TCRbeta library involved a method that used unique molecular identifiers. MiXCR, run by TCRdb on the PCR reads, gives a single entry per CDR3 protein. The sample gives 450,000 to 700,000 distinct CDR3 sequences, 25% to 30% of which show up once; under 45% is in the top ten. CDR1 and CDR2 (germline): SGHTS, YDEGEE. This CDR3 has 13 residues. V was shortened by 6 bases and J by 3 bases, with 12 bases between the two germline ends. This TCR was recovered from a boy under three years old with Wiskott-Aldrich syndrome, due to receive a stem cell transplant. Here the sequenced sample was PBMCs, taken before TCRalphabeta/CD19-depleted stem cell transplant. This chain joins TRBV5-8 and TRBJ1-1; no clear D gene. The CDR3 sequence: CASTLSGYTEAFF. The CDR3 DNA reads TGTGCCAGCACTTTGAGCGGTTACACTGAAGCTTTCTTT.